This T cell receptor (beta chain) was documented in a study of early T cells in non-severe SARS-CoV-2 infection. For the study at large: With bulk RNA from unsorted whole blood as input, sequencing yielded unpaired chains. Study-level results: Database matching using VDJdb favored anti-spike CD8 responses, with private and CD4 specificities left missing.

The CDR3 extends over 14 amino acids. CDR1 and CDR2 from the germline V gene are SQVTM and ANQGSEA. V trimming: 6 bases; J trimming: 6 bases; junction bases outside the gene matches: 7. Molecules of cDNA were individually given unique molecular identifiers that were attached to them. TCRdb recomputed calls from the 5' RACE reads with MiXCR, one row per CDR3 protein. The data hold 50,000 to 55,000 distinct CDR3 sequences, with approximately 8.5% observed a single time. Many counts were recorded for this clonotype. Its antigen is not known. The source material was whole blood. The origin of this receptor is an adult who was a healthcare worker with PCR-confirmed SARS-CoV-2 infection or an uninfected control (not recorded which). The chain employs TRBV29-1 and TRBJ2-2, with 10 bases fitting TRBD2. CDR3 nucleotide sequence: TGCAGCGTGTCCGGGACTAGCGTTTCCGGGGAGCTGTTTTTT. The encoded protein is CSVSGTSVSGELFF.